Listed below are T cell receptor beta chains from one sample, sequenced in a study of Graves' ophthalmopathy and Graves' hyperthyroidism. MiXCR was run by TCRdb on the multiplex PCR reads, yielding one entry per CDR3 protein. The data show a few hundred thousand distinct CDR3 sequences, about 18% seen once. Sequencing was done on a sample of peripheral blood. These receptors all come from an adult woman with stable Graves' hyperthyroidism. CDR3s include the opening cysteine and the closing phenylalanine or tryptophan. D genes are given only for firm matches. Clone size, where shown, is once, few, many, or a class for clones that have expanded.

D gene	V gene	clone size	J gene	CDR3 length	CDR3 protein	CDR3 DNA
TRBD1	TRBV12-3/TRBV12-4	NA	TRBJ1-2	14	CASSPGTAIRGYTF	TGTGCCAGCAGTCCCGGGACAGCGATTCGTGGCTACACCTTC
NA	TRBV20-1	many	TRBJ1-5	11	CSARDTQPQHF	TGCAGTGCTAGAGATACCCAGCCCCAGCATTTT
NA	TRBV11-1	many	TRBJ2-2	16	CASSLSSWLNTGELFF	TGTGCCAGCAGCTTATCCTCCTGGTTGAACACCGGGGAGCTGTTTTTT
NA	TRBV4-3	NA	TRBJ1-3	15	CASSQDAGEGDTIYF	TGCGCCAGCAGCCAAGATGCGGGTGAAGGGGACACCATATATTTT
NA	TRBV20-1	many	TRBJ2-5	12	CSASLVGETQYF	TGCAGTGCTAGTTTGGTGGGGGAGACCCAGTACTTC
NA	TRBV12-3/TRBV12-4	many	TRBJ1-1	15	CASSFLPGTGSEAFF	TGTGCCAGCAGTTTCCTACCGGGGACGGGGTCTGAAGCTTTCTTT
NA	TRBV6-2/TRBV6-3	many	TRBJ2-2	15	CASRGSGTNTGELFF	TGTGCCAGCAGGGGTAGCGGCACGAACACCGGGGAGCTGTTTTTT
NA	TRBV28	NA	TRBJ1-2	13	CASLAEGLSGYTF	TGTGCCAGCTTGGCGGAAGGGCTGAGCGGCTACACCTTC
NA	TRBV6-1	many	TRBJ1-5	13	CASSGRVAQPQHF	TGTGCCAGCAGTGGTAGGGTTGCCCAGCCCCAGCATTTT
NA	TRBV20-1	few	TRBJ2-5	14	CSARDRLIQETQYF	TGCAGTGCTAGAGATCGACTAATACAAGAGACCCAGTACTTC
NA	TRBV20-1	many	TRBJ1-2	19	CSARDQGLTPRGVDYGYTF	TGCAGTGCTAGAGATCAGGGGCTGACGCCTCGAGGTGTTGACTATGGCTACACCTTC
NA	TRBV12-3/TRBV12-4	many	TRBJ1-1	14	CASMRPWGNTEAFF	TGTGCCAGCATGAGACCTTGGGGGAACACTGAAGCTTTCTTT
NA	TRBV28	many	TRBJ2-2	19	CASSLSLHLAETNTGELFF	TGTGCCAGCAGTTTAAGCCTTCATTTAGCGGAGACGAACACCGGGGAGCTGTTTTTT
NA	TRBV4-3	many	TRBJ1-6	17	CASSQTRRQTDNSPLHF	TGCGCCAGCAGCCAGACGCGGAGACAGACCGATAATTCACCCCTCCACTTT
NA	TRBV3-1	few	TRBJ2-5	14	CASSETLAPETQYF	TGTGCCAGCAGCGAGACCCTAGCCCCAGAGACCCAGTACTTC
TRBD1	TRBV19	many	TRBJ1-2	17	CASSFRTGPPSRYGYTF	TGTGCCAGTAGTTTCCGGACAGGGCCGCCGTCTCGCTATGGCTACACCTTC
TRBD2	TRBV28	few	TRBJ2-5	17	CASSLELAGGPEETQYF	TGTGCCAGCAGTCTAGAACTAGCGGGAGGGCCCGAGGAGACCCAGTACTTC
NA	TRBV24-1	many	TRBJ2-2	17	CATSRAGGQGHTGELFF	TGTGCCACCAGTCGGGCAGGGGGGCAGGGACACACCGGGGAGCTGTTTTTT
TRBD1	TRBV12-3/TRBV12-4	many	TRBJ1-1	14	CASYTRQGFPEAFF	TGTGCCAGCTATACTAGACAGGGATTCCCTGAAGCTTTCTTT
TRBD2	TRBV4-1	few	TRBJ2-5	17	CASSQDRTSGSLETQYF	TGCGCCAGCAGCCAAGATCGGACTAGCGGGAGTCTAGAGACCCAGTACTTC
NA	TRBV18	NA	TRBJ2-7	12	CASSEGQSDLDF	TGTGCCAGCTCAGAGGGGCAGTCCGATTTAGACTTC
NA	TRBV27	many	TRBJ1-6	14	CASSFRLGNSPLHF	TGTGCCAGCAGTTTCCGTTTGGGGAATTCACCCCTCCACTTT
NA	TRBV4-2	many	TRBJ1-1	15	CASSQDPGGWAEAFF	TGTGCCAGCAGCCAAGACCCGGGGGGGTGGGCTGAAGCTTTCTTT
NA	TRBV12-3/TRBV12-4	many	TRBJ1-1	14	CASREGHANTEAFF	TGTGCCAGCAGGGAAGGACACGCGAACACTGAAGCTTTCTTT
TRBD1	TRBV28	NA	TRBJ1-6	15	CASSFGQGVFSPLHF	TGTGCCAGCAGTTTTGGACAGGGGGTCTTTTCACCCCTCCACTTT
NA	TRBV6-5	NA	TRBJ1-2	16	CASSYSGGDQVYGYTF	TGTGCCAGCAGTTACTCGGGTGGGGATCAAGTCTATGGCTACACCTTC